Presented here are 21 T cell receptor beta chains from one specimen sequenced in a study of OX40 agonist ivuxolimab in advanced cancers. Method: immunoSEQ multiplex PCR; TCRdb's copy keeps in-frame clones and lacks some. Here the sample spans more than 11,000 clones, 65% to 85% being singletons. Source: CD4+ or CD8+ T cells sorted from blood, taken in a trial of the OX40 agonist ivuxolimab. These receptors were taken from an adult with an advanced solid tumor such as melanoma, head and neck, liver or kidney cancer.

The chain employs TRBV11-2 and TRBJ2-3; TRBD1 matches 9 bases. Germline lookup yields CDR1 SGHAT and CDR2 FQNNGV. Trimming removed 3 bases from V and 3 bases from J; junction bases left unmatched: 7. The CDR3 loop spans 16 amino acids. In DNA, the CDR3 is TGTGCCAGCAGCTTTCCCACAGGGGGCAGAACAGATACGCAGTATTTT. This gives the protein CASSFPTGGRTDTQYF.

This rearrangement joins TRBV28 to TRBJ2-5, with TRBD2 matching 9 bases. Germline V gene lookup returns CDR1 MDHEN and CDR2 SYDVKM. V gave up 6 bases and J gave up 4 bases; unmatched junction bases: 6. The CDR3 totals 14 residues. CDR3 residues: CASSYTTSGETQYF. The CDR3 DNA reads as TGTGCCAGCAGCTATACGACTAGCGGAGAGACCCAGTACTTC.

This sequence joins TRBV12-1 and TRBJ2-5; the tabulated D call, TRBD2, remains unverified against the DNA. TRBV12-1 is marked as a pseudogene. The CDR3 sequence is 15 residues long. The CDR3 DNA sequence: TGTGCCAGCAGCCCCTCGGGGGAGAGGAAAGAGACCCAGTACTTC. It is translated as CASSPSGERKETQYF.

The chain employs TRBV28 and TRBJ1-1; tentative D call: TRBD1 (6 bases). Germline CDR1 and CDR2: MDHEN and SYDVKM. V lost 6 bases and J lost 1, with 12 bases in between. This CDR3 region has 14 residues. CDR3 protein: CASRDDRTNTEAFF. The CDR3, as DNA: TGTGCCAGCAGAGACGACAGGACGAACACTGAAGCTTTCTTT. The complete variable domain, with remaining parts taken from reference TRBV28 and TRBJ1-1, reads DVKVTQSSRYLVKRTGEKVFLECVQDMDHENMFWYRQDPGLGLRLIYFSYDVKMKEKGDIPEGYSVSREKKERFSLILESASTNQTSMYLCASRDDRTNTEAFFGQGTRLTVV.

This clone was seen just once. The chain has TRBV11-2 and TRBJ2-7; D is unclear. The V and J ends lost 1 base and 2 bases respectively, with 6 bases between them. From germline, CDR1 is SGHAT and CDR2 FQNNGV. The CDR3 runs to 13 residues. CDR3 sequence: CASSLAEPYEQYF. CDR3 sequence (DNA): TGTGCCAGCAGCTTAGCGGAACCCTACGAGCAGTACTTC.

The chain carries TRBV7-3 and TRBJ2-1; D ambiguous. The CDR3 spans 13 residues. From germline, CDR1 is SGHTA and CDR2 FQGTGA. V gave up 0 bases and J gave up 4 bases, with 4 bases separating them. CDR3 in amino acids: CASSLTNYNEQFF. In DNA, the CDR3 is TGTGCCAGCAGCTTAACCAATTACAATGAGCAGTTCTTC.

The chain couples TRBV27 to TRBJ2-1; TRBD1 matches at 8 bases. Trimming at V came to 5 bases and at J to 8 bases, leaving 8 bases not matched to a gene. Germline CDR1 and CDR2: MNHEY and SMNVEV (reference sequence). This CDR3 contains 14 residues. The CDR3 here is CASSPTTGEDEQFF. The CDR3 DNA follows: TGTGCCAGCAGTCCTACGACAGGGGAGGATGAGCAGTTCTTC.

This clone was observed a single time. The V and J genes are TRBV6-1 and TRBJ2-7, with D possibly TRBD1 on 6 matching bases. The CDR3 sequence is 13 residues long. Germline V gene lookup returns CDR1 MNHNS and CDR2 SASEGT. The V end was cut by 5 bases, the J end by 3 bases, with 11 bases between. The CDR3 here is CASSWVGGYEQYF. The CDR3 nucleotides are TGTGCCAGCAGTTGGGTAGGGGGCTACGAGCAGTACTTC.

The chain carries TRBV9 and TRBJ1-4; D is ambiguous. V was clipped by 0 bases and J by 7 bases, with 13 bases between them. The CDR3 runs 15 residues. Germline CDR1 reads SGDLS; CDR2 reads YYNGEE. This chain's CDR3 is CASSVALGLSEKLFF. The CDR3 DNA sequence: TGTGCCAGCAGCGTAGCTTTAGGGTTGAGTGAAAAACTGTTTTTT.

The V call is TRBV6-4, the J call TRBJ2-1; tentatively, D is TRBD2 (6 bases). V was cut by 6 bases and J by 3 bases, with 12 bases left in between. The CDR3 totals 14 residues. Germline assignment: CDR1 MRHNA and CDR2 SNTAGT. In nucleotides, the CDR3 is TGTGCCAGCAGCGCGGAGGGAGACTACAATGAGCAGTTCTTC. Translation gives CASSAEGDYNEQFF.

The rearrangement uses TRBV6-1 and TRBJ1-5, with TRBD1 matching over 11 bases. CDR1 is MNHNS and CDR2 is SASEGT in the germline V gene. The CDR3 has 18 residues. V lost 2 bases and J lost 1; bases outside the gene matches: 7. The CDR3 DNA sequence: TGTGCCAGCAGTGAACGGACAGGGGGCCTCCTAAGCAATCAGCCCCAGCATTTT. The encoded protein is CASSERTGGLLSNQPQHF.

This clone is medium-sized (0.01 to 0.1%). V usage is TRBV18 and J usage is TRBJ1-3; D might be TRBD1 (5 bases). Germline lookup yields CDR1 KGHSH and CDR2 LQKENI. The CDR3 loop spans 16 amino acids. With 6 bases removed from V and 0 bases from J, the gap between germline ends came to 15 bases. Written as DNA, the CDR3 is TGTGCCAGCTCTTCTACCACAGGATCCTCTGGAAACACCATATATTTT. Residues: CASSSTTGSSGNTIYF. The complete variable domain, with remaining parts taken from reference TRBV18 and TRBJ1-3, reads NAGVMQNPRHLVRRRGQEARLRCSPMKGHSHVYWYRQLPEEGLKFMVYLQKENIIDESGMPKERFSAEFPKEGPSILRIQQVVRGDSAAYFCASSSTTGSSGNTIYFGEGSWLTVV.

The chain is built from TRBV7-1 and TRBJ2-1; no definite D call. TRBV7-1 carries the ORF label, with uncertain function. The CDR3 extends over 11 amino acids. V was cut by 5 bases and J by 5 bases, with 4 bases left in between. The CDR3 loop is CASSDHNEQFF. The DNA for the CDR3 is TGTGCCAGCAGCGACCACAATGAGCAGTTCTTC.

The chain is built from TRBV7-9 and TRBJ2-4; 11 nucleotides align to TRBD2. Germline assignment: CDR1 SEHNR and CDR2 FQNEAQ (reference sequence). The trim removed 5 bases at V and 7 bases at J, leaving 7 bases unmatched. The CDR3 is 15 amino acids. The CDR3 spells CASSPRLAGWNIQYF. CDR3 nucleotides: TGTGCCAGCAGCCCCCGACTAGCGGGATGGAACATTCAGTACTTC.

The chain recombines TRBV4-3 with TRBJ2-1; possible D gene TRBD1, 6 bases. CDR3 length equals 15 residues. Germline-derived CDR1 and CDR2 are LGHNA and YSLEER. Trimming shortened V by 4 bases and J by 4 bases, and 14 bases separated the two germline ends. The CDR3 region has the DNA TGCGCCAGCAGCCTTCGGGACACCCTTTACAATGAGCAGTTCTTC. Translation gives CASSLRDTLYNEQFF.

In its sample, this clone is medium-sized (0.01 to 0.1%). The chain carries TRBV5-1 and TRBJ2-3; TRBD2 might be the D (6 bases). This CDR3 contains 15 residues. V shed 1 base and J shed 6 bases, with 15 bases lying between them. Germline V lookup: CDR1 SGHRS, CDR2 YFSETQ. CDR3 in amino acids: CASSLLREQSDTQYF. The DNA for the CDR3 is TGCGCCAGCAGCTTGTTACGGGAGCAGTCGGATACGCAGTATTTT.

This clone has more than one count but fewer than ten. This rearrangement joins TRBV27 to TRBJ1-6, with 7 nucleotides matching TRBD1. The CDR3 sequence is 15 residues long. The germline CDR1 and CDR2 sequences are MNHEY and SMNVEV (reference sequence). J gave up 4 bases and V 6 bases, and 6 bases lay outside the gene matches. The CDR3 DNA reads TGTGCCAGCAGCATGACAGGGCTTTATAATTCACCCCTCCACTTT. It translates to CASSMTGLYNSPLHF.

The CDR3 bases are TGCGCCAGCAGCCAAGATAGTTTAGGAGGGGCGAACACCGGGGAGCTGTTTTTT. Translated: CASSQDSLGGANTGELFF. V is TRBV4-3 and J is TRBJ2-2; D is possibly TRBD2 (6 bases). Trimming shortened V by 0 bases and J by 0 bases, and 14 bases separated the two germline ends. The CDR3 consists of 18 residues. Germline assignment: CDR1 LGHNA and CDR2 YSLEER.

The chain links TRBV7-9 to TRBJ2-4, with D possibly matching TRBD1 (5 bases). The germline V gene encodes CDR1 SEHNR and CDR2 FQNEAQ (reference sequence). Between the trimmed V and J ends, which lost 8 bases and 0 bases, there was a span of 11 bases. The CDR3 is 14 amino acids. The CDR3 nucleotides are TGTGCCAGCGTGGGGCGTTTAGCCAAAAACATTCAGTACTTC. This sequence encodes CASVGRLAKNIQYF.

V gene TRBV29-1 combines with J gene TRBJ1-1; 7 bases are a match to TRBD1. This CDR3 spans 11 amino acids. Germline loops: CDR1 SQVTM, CDR2 ANQGSEA. Unmatched junction bases numbered 3, after V lost 7 bases and J lost 4 bases. CDR3 residues: CSARGSTEAFF. The CDR3 bases are TGCAGCGCCAGGGGGAGCACTGAAGCTTTCTTT.

This chain joins TRBV28 and TRBJ2-3, with D possibly being TRBD2 (6 bases). CDR1 and CDR2 (germline): MDHEN, SYDVKM. V lost 3 bases and J lost 6, with 13 bases in between. The CDR3 has 14 amino acids. This CDR3 is CASSFRSGRDTQYF. In DNA form, the CDR3 reads TGTGCCAGCAGTTTTAGGTCAGGGAGGGATACGCAGTATTTT.